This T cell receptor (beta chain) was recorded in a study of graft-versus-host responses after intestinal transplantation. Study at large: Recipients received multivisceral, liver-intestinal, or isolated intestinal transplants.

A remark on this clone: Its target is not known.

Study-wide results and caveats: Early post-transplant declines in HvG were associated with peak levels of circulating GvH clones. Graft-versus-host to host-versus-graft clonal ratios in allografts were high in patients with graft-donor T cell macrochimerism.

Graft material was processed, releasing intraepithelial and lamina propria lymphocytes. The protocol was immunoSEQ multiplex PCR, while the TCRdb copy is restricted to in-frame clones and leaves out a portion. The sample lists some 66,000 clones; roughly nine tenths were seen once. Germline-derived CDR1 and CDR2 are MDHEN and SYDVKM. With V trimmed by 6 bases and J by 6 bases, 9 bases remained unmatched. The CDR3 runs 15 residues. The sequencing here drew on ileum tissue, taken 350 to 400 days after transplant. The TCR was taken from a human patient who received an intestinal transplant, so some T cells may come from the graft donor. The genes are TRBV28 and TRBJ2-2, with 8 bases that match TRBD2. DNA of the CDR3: TGTGCCAGCAGGGCTAGCGGGCTTTACCCCGGGGAGCTGTTTTTT. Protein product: CASRASGLYPGELFF.